This T cell receptor (beta chain) was profiled in a study of blood T cell repertoires in COVID-19. In the study overall: Donors in the United States, Italy and Spain gave samples during acute or convalescent COVID-19. T cells, B-cell-depleted T cells, or PBMCs provided the cDNA or gDNA that served as material.

This clone was recorded once. In the authors' methods: Using reference gene primer amplification, nucleated cell counts were estimated. The repertoire was sequenced with immunoSEQ multiplex PCR; TCRdb's copy has only in-frame clones and lacks some. Clonal size and the V and J genes are those of that table, whereas D and trimming came from the DNA. Here the sample spans 30,000 to 45,000 clones, approximately 90% being singletons. The sequencing sample was made of peripheral blood. The source is a man in his fifties with active COVID-19.

CDR3 loop: CASSLDQETEQFF. The DNA of the CDR3 is TGTGCCAGCAGCTTGGATCAGGAAACTGAGCAGTTCTTC. The rearrangement uses TRBV5-6 and TRBJ2-1, with no clear D. V gave up 0 bases and J gave up 9 bases, with 10 bases separating them. CDR1 SGHDT and CDR2 YYEEEE come from the germline V gene. The CDR3 covers 13 residues.